Sequencing of this TCR beta chain was carried out in a study of identical twins. One entry per CDR3 protein, called by TCRdb with MiXCR from the 5' RACE reads. The sample has roughly 1,500,000 distinct CDR3 sequences; about 32% are singletons. This clonotype was recorded a few times. The germline V gene encodes CDR1 LGHNA and CDR2 YNFKEQ. The CDR3 is 19 amino acids. Trimming removed 3 bases from V and 6 bases from J, with 27 bases in between. Sequencing was carried out using cord blood. This TCR was recovered from a newborn girl in good health. This chain connects TRBV4-2 to TRBJ2-4; possibly TRBD2 for D (6 bases). CDR3 DNA: TGTGCCAGCAGCCAGAGATGGGGGTTGGGGAGGCGCTCGACAAACATTCAGTACTTC. This codes for CASSQRWGLGRRSTNIQYF.